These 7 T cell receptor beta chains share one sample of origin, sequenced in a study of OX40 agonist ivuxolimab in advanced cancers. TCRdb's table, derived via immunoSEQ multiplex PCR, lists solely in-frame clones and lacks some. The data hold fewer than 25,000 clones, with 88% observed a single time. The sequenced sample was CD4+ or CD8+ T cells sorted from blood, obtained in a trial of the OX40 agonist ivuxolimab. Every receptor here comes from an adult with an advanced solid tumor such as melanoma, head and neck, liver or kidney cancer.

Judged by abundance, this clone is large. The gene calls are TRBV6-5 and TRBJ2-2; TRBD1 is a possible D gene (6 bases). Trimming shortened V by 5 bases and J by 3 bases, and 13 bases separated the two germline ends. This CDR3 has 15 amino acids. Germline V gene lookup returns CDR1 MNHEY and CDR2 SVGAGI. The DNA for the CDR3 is TGTGCCAGCAGTAACACAGGGATTTACACCGGGGAGCTGTTTTTT. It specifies CASSNTGIYTGELFF.

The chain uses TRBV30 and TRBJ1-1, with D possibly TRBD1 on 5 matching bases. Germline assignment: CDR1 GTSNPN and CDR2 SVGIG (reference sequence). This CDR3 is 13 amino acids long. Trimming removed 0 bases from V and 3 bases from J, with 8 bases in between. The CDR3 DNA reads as TGTGCCTGGAGTGTAGGAGGGGACACTGAAGCTTTCTTT. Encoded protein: CAWSVGGDTEAFF.

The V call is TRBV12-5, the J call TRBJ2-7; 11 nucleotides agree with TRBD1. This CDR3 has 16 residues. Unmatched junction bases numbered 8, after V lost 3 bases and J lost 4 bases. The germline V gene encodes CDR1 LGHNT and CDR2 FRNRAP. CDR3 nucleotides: TGTGCTAGTGGTTTTACCACCGGGACAGGGGGGTACGAGCAGTACTTC. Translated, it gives CASGFTTGTGGYEQYF. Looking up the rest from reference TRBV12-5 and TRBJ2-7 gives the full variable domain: DARVTQTPRHKVTEMGQEVTMRCQPILGHNTVFWYRQTMMQGLELLAYFRNRAPLDDSGMPKDRFSAEMPDATLATLKIQPSEPRDSAVYFCASGFTTGTGGYEQYFGPGTRLTVT.

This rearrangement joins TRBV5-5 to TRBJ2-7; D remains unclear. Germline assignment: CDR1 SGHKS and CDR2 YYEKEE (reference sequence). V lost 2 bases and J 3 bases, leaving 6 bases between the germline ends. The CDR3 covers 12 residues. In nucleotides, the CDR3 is TGTGCCAGCAGCTTACAGCACTACGAGCAGTACTTC. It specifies CASSLQHYEQYF.

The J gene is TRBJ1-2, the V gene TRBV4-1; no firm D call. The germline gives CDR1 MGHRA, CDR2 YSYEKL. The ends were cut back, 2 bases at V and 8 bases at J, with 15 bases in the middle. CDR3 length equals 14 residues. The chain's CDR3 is CASSQTHRVIGYTF. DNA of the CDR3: TGCGCCAGCAGCCAAACGCACCGGGTGATCGGCTACACCTTC.

The CDR3 DNA follows: TGTGCCAGCAGCCCTCCAACTAGGCCTAGCGGCTCCTACGAGCAGTACTTC. Protein sequence: CASSPPTRPSGSYEQYF. The genes are TRBV9 and TRBJ2-7, with 7 bases fitting TRBD2. CDR3 length: 17 amino acids. V dropped 4 bases and J dropped 0; count of bases not matched to a gene: 13. The germline CDR1 and CDR2 sequences are SGDLS and YYNGEE.

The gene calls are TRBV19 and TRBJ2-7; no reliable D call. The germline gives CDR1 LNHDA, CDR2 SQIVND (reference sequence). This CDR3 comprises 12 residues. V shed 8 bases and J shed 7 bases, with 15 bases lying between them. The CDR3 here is CASSGSWWEQYF. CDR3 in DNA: TGTGCCAGTTCGGGCTCCTGGTGGGAGCAGTACTTC.